This TCR beta chain was observed in a study of blood T cell repertoires in COVID-19. In the study overall: T cells, B-cell-depleted T cells, or PBMCs supplied cDNA or gDNA.

The assay was immunoSEQ multiplex PCR, and TCRdb's table has in-frame clones only and misses some. The sample lists about 78,000 clones, around 90% occurring once. This clonotype was obtained from a woman between 45 and 60 years old in a cohort sampled during active COVID-19. Source material: peripheral blood.

In DNA form, the CDR3 reads TGTGCCAGCAGTTGGGAGCTCACAGATACGCAGTATTTT. It translates to CASSWELTDTQYF. The chain is built from TRBV28 and TRBJ2-3, with D perhaps TRBD2 (5 bases). Germline V CDR1 and CDR2: MDHEN, SYDVKM. This CDR3 has 13 residues. V dropped 4 bases and J dropped 2 bases, with 7 bases sitting between them. The whole variable domain, filled in from reference TRBV28 and TRBJ2-3, reads DVKVTQSSRYLVKRTGEKVFLECVQDMDHENMFWYRQDPGLGLRLIYFSYDVKMKEKGDIPEGYSVSREKKERFSLILESASTNQTSMYLCASSWELTDTQYFGPGTRLTVL.